This T cell receptor beta chain is drawn from a study of shared clonotypes between healthy human individuals. The table came from immunoSEQ multiplex PCR; TCRdb's copy has only in-frame clones and leaves some out. The data contain some 2.4 million clones, 93% of them singletons. Findings and caveats of the study: Naive subsets generally exceeded memory subsets in estimated richness.

The CDR3 contains 14 residues. From germline, CDR1 is MGHRA and CDR2 YSYEKL. V lost 4 bases and J lost 2; bases outside the gene matches: 2. Concerning this clone itself: The antigen is undetermined.

This sequence was found in a man between 18 and 35 years old in good health. Some clones in this sample may be carry-over from other donors' samples. The chain links TRBV4-1 to TRBJ2-1; 7 bases are a match to TRBD2. Sequencing was performed on naive CD4+ T cells from PBMCs. The sample's subset: CD45RA+ positively selected. The CDR3 loop is CASSRLAAYNEQFF. The CDR3 DNA reads TGCGCCAGCAGCCGTCTAGCGGCCTACAATGAGCAGTTCTTC.